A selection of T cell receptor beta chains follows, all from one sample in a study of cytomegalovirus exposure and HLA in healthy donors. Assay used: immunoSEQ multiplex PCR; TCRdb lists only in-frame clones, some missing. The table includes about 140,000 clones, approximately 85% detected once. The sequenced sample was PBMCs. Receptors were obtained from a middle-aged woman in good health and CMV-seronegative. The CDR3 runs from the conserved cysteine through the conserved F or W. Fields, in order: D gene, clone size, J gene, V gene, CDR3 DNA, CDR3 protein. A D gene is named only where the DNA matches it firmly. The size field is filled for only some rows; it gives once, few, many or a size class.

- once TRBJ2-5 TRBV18 TGTGCCAGCTCACCGCTCTGGGGCCAGGCACAGACCCAGTACTTC CASSPLWGQAQTQYF
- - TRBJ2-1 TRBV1 TGCACCAGCAGCCAAGATAAGGTCGGCGGGAGGGCCTCGTTGGGTGAGCAGTTCTTC CTSSQDKVGGRASLGEQFF
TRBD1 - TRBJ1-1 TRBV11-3 TGTGCCAGCAGCTTAGACAGGGGGATGAGGGGGGACACTGAAGCTTTCTTT CASSLDRGMRGDTEAFF
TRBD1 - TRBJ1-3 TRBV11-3 TGTGCCAGCAGCTCTCGACAGGGGTCCGCTGGAAACACCATATATTTT CASSSRQGSAGNTIYF
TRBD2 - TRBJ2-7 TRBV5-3 TGTGCCAGAAGCCCTACTAGCGGGAGATTCTACGAGCAGTACTTC CARSPTSGRFYEQYF
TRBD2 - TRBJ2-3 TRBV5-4 TGTGCCAGCAGCCACCGACTAGCGGGAGATGATACGCAGTATTTT CASSHRLAGDDTQYF
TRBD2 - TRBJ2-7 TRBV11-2 TGTGCCAGCAGCCCCGGCCCCGGGACTAGCGGTCGTTACGAGCAGTACTTC CASSPGPGTSGRYEQYF
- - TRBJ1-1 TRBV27 TGTGCCAGCAGCCGACAGCGGGGAGGTGTCACTGAAGCTTTCTTT CASSRQRGGVTEAFF
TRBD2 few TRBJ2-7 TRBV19 TGTGCCAGTAGCCCCGTAGGACTAGCGGGAAGTCCGGAGCAGTACTTC CASSPVGLAGSPEQYF
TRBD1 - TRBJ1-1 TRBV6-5 TGTGCCAGCAGTTACTCGAGGGGGCTCGACACTGAAGCTTTCTTT CASSYSRGLDTEAFF
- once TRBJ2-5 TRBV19 TGTGCCAGTAGTCCTCAAGCGTGGAGGGCGACCCAGTACTTC CASSPQAWRATQYF
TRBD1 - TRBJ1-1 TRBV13 TGTGCCAGCAACGGACAGGGGTTGAACACTGAAGCTTTCTTT CASNGQGLNTEAFF
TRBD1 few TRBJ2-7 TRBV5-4 TGTGCCAGCAGCTCGGCTCAGGGGGTCTACGAGCAGTACTTC CASSSAQGVYEQYF
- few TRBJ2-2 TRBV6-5 TGTGCCAGCAGTGGCCCCGGGGAGCTGTTTTTT CASSGPGELFF
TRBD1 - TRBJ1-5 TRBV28 TGTGCCAGCAGTTTAGACAGGGGCGCGGATAGCAATCAGCCCCAGCATTTT CASSLDRGADSNQPQHF
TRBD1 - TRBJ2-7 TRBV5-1 TGCGCCAGCAGCTACCTCGGGACAGGGCAGTCCTACGAGCAGTACTTC CASSYLGTGQSYEQYF
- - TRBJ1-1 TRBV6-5 TGTGCCAGCTGGGCCAGCCTGGTCACTGAAGCTTTCTTT CASWASLVTEAFF
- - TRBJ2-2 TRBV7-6 TGTGCCAGCAGCGAAAGTGGGAGAGAGCTGTTTTTT CASSESGRELFF
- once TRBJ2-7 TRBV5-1 TGCGCCAGCAGCGGTGACGTCGGGGGTGGAGGGTACGAGCAGTACTTC CASSGDVGGGGYEQYF
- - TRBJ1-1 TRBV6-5 TGTGCCAGCACGTGGGGCGCAATGAGAACTGAAGCTTTCTTT CASTWGAMRTEAFF
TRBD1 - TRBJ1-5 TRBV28 TGTGCGGCCAGGGGGGCGAGCAGCTTCAATCAGCCCCAGCATTTT CAARGASSFNQPQHF
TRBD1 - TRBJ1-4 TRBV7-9 TGTGCCAGCAGTTCACAGGGGGCGGCTAATGAAAAACTGTTTTTT CASSSQGAANEKLFF
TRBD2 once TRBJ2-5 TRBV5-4 TGTGCCAGCAGCCTCGGGACTAGGAGCCAAGAGACCCAGTACTTC CASSLGTRSQETQYF
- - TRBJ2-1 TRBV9 TGTGCCAGCAGCGAACACAGGAGCTCCTACAATGAGCAGTTCTTC CASSEHRSSYNEQFF
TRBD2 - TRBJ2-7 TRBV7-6 TGTGCCAGCAGCTCCCGACTAGCGGGAGATGGCGAGCAGTACTTC CASSSRLAGDGEQYF
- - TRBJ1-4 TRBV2 TGTGCCAGCAGTGAAGCTGGAGGGGCCTCTAATGAAAAACTGTTTTTT CASSEAGGASNEKLFF
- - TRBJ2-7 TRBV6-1 TGTGCCAGCAGTGAAATAGCACAAGTCTACGAGCAGTACTTC CASSEIAQVYEQYF
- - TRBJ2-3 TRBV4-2 TGTGCCAGCAGCCAAGATGAGGGCGCAGATACGCAGTATTTT CASSQDEGADTQYF
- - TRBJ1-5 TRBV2 TGTGCCAGCAGTGCCCAAGGGGGATATCAGCCCCAGCATTTT CASSAQGGYQPQHF
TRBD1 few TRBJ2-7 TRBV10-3 TGTGCCATCAGTGAGGGGATGGGACAGGGGAATGGAGAGCAGTACTTC CAISEGMGQGNGEQYF
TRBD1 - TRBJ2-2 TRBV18 TGTGCCAGCTCTCCGCGAGGGGGCGGACTGAACACCGGGGAGCTGTTTTTT CASSPRGGGLNTGELFF
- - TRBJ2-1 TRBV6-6 TGTGCCAGCAGTTACCAAGCGGCTGACTACAATGAGCAGTTCTTC CASSYQAADYNEQFF
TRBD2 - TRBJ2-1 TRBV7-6 TGTGCCAGCAGCTTAGCACCGGCTAGCGGGGTAGCTTCGAATGAGCAGTTCTTC CASSLAPASGVASNEQFF
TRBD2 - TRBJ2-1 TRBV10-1 TGCGCCAGCAGTGAGACTAGCGGGAGAGCGGATGAGCAGTTCTTC CASSETSGRADEQFF
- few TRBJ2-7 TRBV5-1 TGCGCCAGCAGCTTGGAGAGGGTCCACGAGCAGTACTTC CASSLERVHEQYF
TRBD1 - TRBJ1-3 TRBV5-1 TGCGCCAGCAGCTGGGACAGTGCCGCTCGAGGAAACACCATATATTTT CASSWDSAARGNTIYF
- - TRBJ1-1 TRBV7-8 TGTGCCAGCAGCCCTTCGGACAGAATTACTGAAGCTTTCTTT CASSPSDRITEAFF
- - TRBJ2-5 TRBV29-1 TGCAGCGTTGTTTGGGCTGACACCCAAGAGACCCAGTACTTC CSVVWADTQETQYF
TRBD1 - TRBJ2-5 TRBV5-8 TGTGCCAGCAGCTTGGAGGGTAGGGGGCGAGGCCAGTACTTC CASSLEGRGRGQYF
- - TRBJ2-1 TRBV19 TGTGCCAGTAGTATAGTTGGGGGGGCGCAGGGTGAGCAGTTCTTC CASSIVGGAQGEQFF